This T cell receptor beta chain is drawn from a study of blood T cell repertoires in COVID-19. Study background: Acute and convalescent COVID-19 samples came from the United States, Italy and Spain.

Germline-derived CDR1 and CDR2 are MNHEY and SMNVEV (reference sequence). The CDR3 is made up of 15 amino acids. Trimming removed 7 bases from V and 1 base from J; junction bases left unmatched: 9. TCRdb keeps only in-frame clones here, not all; method: immunoSEQ multiplex PCR. The sample consists of roughly 200,000 clones, around 90% of them appearing once. The sequenced sample was peripheral blood. The sequence was collected from a man aged 55 to 69 with acute or convalescent COVID-19. This chain connects TRBV27 to TRBJ2-7; 8 nucleotides agree with TRBD1. CDR3 region: CASNPQGARSYEQYF. The CDR3 nucleotides are TGTGCCAGCAACCCTCAGGGGGCTAGGTCCTACGAGCAGTACTTC.